This T cell receptor beta chain was sequenced during a study of vaccination and CD4 T cells after COVID-19. At the level of the study: All convalescent patients were nasal swab PCR positive for SARS-CoV-2; 9 or 10 had mild and one severe disease. Between diagnosis and the drawing of post-COVID samples lay a median approximately 95 days (range 35 to 161). Notes on the study in general: Post-vaccination, and not before, a median roughly 86% of reactive clones appeared in convalescent patients. Spike mono-reactivity applied to 304 of 307 vaccine-specific clones detected in convalescent patients.

Cultured CD4+ T-cell DNA underwent Oncomine TCR Beta short-read sequencing. TCRdb fed the PCR reads into MiXCR, producing one record per CDR3 protein. The sample lists roughly 28,000 distinct CDR3 sequences, 41% occurring once. Described time point: late sampling 161 to 241 days after vaccination in a few convalescent patients. Specified treatment: approximately 9-day PBMC culture with coronavirus spike peptide pools or control peptides (ViraFEST assay). Regarding this clonotype: The antigen is undetermined.

Source: CD4+ T cells from blood, cultured in vitro, taken about 7 months after SARS-CoV-2 vaccination. The clonotype comes from a human donor who had recovered from COVID-19.

The CDR3 DNA reads TGTGCCAGCAGTGCCCCAGGGTCTGGGGCCAACGTCCTGACTTTC. It specifies CASSAPGSGANVLTF. The rearrangement links TRBV28 to TRBJ2-6, with TRBD1 as a possible D gene (5 bases). The CDR3 is 15 amino acids. V was pared by 5 bases and J by 1 base, with 9 bases between. CDR1 is MDHEN, CDR2 SYDVKM, per germline.